This T cell receptor beta chain was captured in a study of PD-L1 blockade in urothelial cancer. Background on the study: Atezolizumab at 1,200 mg intravenously every 3 weeks was started by patients in about 2014. Timepoints chosen for blood analysis were 3 weeks (second dose) and 6 weeks after treatment start. Typically, measured as a median, blood samples had 110,000 to 150,000 T cells.

The time point is: pretreatment peripheral blood. Germline CDR1 reads KGHSH; CDR2 reads LQKENI. J gave up 4 bases and V 6 bases, and 2 bases lay outside the gene matches. The CDR3 is 13 residues long. This clone was found once. Each PCR reaction had synthetic TCR analog templates spiked into it. Sequencing used immunoSEQ multiplex PCR; TCRdb keeps in-frame clones, though not all of them. The data show about 70,000 clones, 85% to 90% seen once. The sequence came from an older man with urothelial cancer. The source was PBMCs, collected around atezolizumab (anti-PD-L1) treatment. The V call is TRBV18, the J call TRBJ1-5; 8 nucleotides line up with TRBD1. The CDR3, as DNA: TGTGCCAGCTCGACAGGGGAGAATCAGCCCCAGCATTTT. It codes for CASSTGENQPQHF.